Detailed here is one T cell receptor beta chain. Trimming cost V 0 bases and J 12 bases, with 9 bases left between them. Germline V gives CDR1 LNHDA, CDR2 SQIVND (reference sequence). The CDR3 has 13 amino acids. Original analysis: Counts of nucleated cells, estimated from reference gene primer amplification, were obtained. The protocol was immunoSEQ multiplex PCR, while the TCRdb copy is restricted to in-frame clones and leaves out a portion. V, J and clone size derive from that table, while D and trimming were established from the DNA sequence. This repertoire shows 200,000 or so clones, roughly nine tenths found once; its top ten account for 2.1%. The record originates from a study of blood T cell repertoires in COVID-19. Looking at the study overall: Material from acute and convalescent COVID-19 was sourced from the United States, Italy and Spain. PBMCs, B-cell-depleted T cells, or T cells provided the cDNA or gDNA that made up the material.

The sequenced sample consisted of peripheral blood. This chain joins TRBV19 and TRBJ1-6; no reliable D call. This receptor was identified in a man between 70 and 80 years old with active or convalescent COVID-19. In DNA form, the CDR3 reads TGTGCCAGTAGTATAGATTTGGGAGGACCCCTCCACTTT. Amino acid sequence: CASSIDLGGPLHF. The entire variable domain, with the rest obtained from reference TRBV19 and TRBJ1-6, is as follows: DGGITQSPKYLFRKEGQNVTLSCEQNLNHDAMYWYRQDPGQGLRLIYYSQIVNDFQKGDIAEGYSVSREKKESFPLTVTSAQKNPTAFYLCASSIDLGGPLHFGNGTRLTVT.